This section outlines one T cell receptor (beta chain) sequence together with its context. Sequencing used immunoSEQ multiplex PCR; TCRdb keeps in-frame clones, though not all of them. The table records some 300,000 clones, about 88% of them present only once. The sample originates from a study of blood T cell repertoires in COVID-19. Looking at the study overall: From the United States, Italy and Spain came samples of acute and convalescent COVID-19. Sources were T cells, B-cell-depleted T cells, or PBMCs; the material itself was cDNA or gDNA.

The V end was cut by 3 bases, the J end by 12 bases, with 18 bases between. Per germline, CDR1 MGHRA and CDR2 YSYEKL. The CDR3 sequence is 14 residues long. This receptor was taken from a man in his sixties or seventies with acute or convalescent COVID-19. The chain combines TRBV4-1 with TRBJ2-1, with D possibly matching TRBD2 (6 bases). The sequenced material came from peripheral blood. The CDR3 coding sequence is TGCGCCAGCAGCCAGGCTGCTAGCGAATCCGTGCAGTTCTTC. Translating gives CASSQAASESVQFF.